This T cell receptor beta chain stems from a study of T cells in Graves' hyperthyroidism and ophthalmopathy. Study at large: Sampling of peripheral blood happened at initial diagnosis, prior to any treatment.

TCR beta CDR3 regions were amplified from RNA. With the HTBI primer set, the TCR CDR3 went through a first round of RT-PCR. TCRdb ran MiXCR on the multiplex PCR reads and lists one entry per CDR3 protein. The sample carries around 520,000 distinct CDR3 sequences, around 22% recorded once. From germline, CDR1 is LGHDT and CDR2 YNNKEL (reference sequence). V gave up 6 bases and J gave up 1 base, with 9 bases separating them. CDR3 length: 13 residues. This clonotype showed up just a few times. In making diagnoses, clinical symptoms, serum thyroxine and TRAb, thyroid ultrasound and orbital computed tomography were all used. PBMCs were obtained from under 13 ml fresh peripheral blood.

The V gene is TRBV3-1, the J gene TRBJ2-5; D uncertain. This TCR derives from a young woman with Graves' ophthalmopathy. Sequenced material: blood. Written as DNA, the CDR3 is TGTGCCAGCAGTAAGGGTTTCCAAGAGACCCAGTACTTC. This translates into CASSKGFQETQYF.